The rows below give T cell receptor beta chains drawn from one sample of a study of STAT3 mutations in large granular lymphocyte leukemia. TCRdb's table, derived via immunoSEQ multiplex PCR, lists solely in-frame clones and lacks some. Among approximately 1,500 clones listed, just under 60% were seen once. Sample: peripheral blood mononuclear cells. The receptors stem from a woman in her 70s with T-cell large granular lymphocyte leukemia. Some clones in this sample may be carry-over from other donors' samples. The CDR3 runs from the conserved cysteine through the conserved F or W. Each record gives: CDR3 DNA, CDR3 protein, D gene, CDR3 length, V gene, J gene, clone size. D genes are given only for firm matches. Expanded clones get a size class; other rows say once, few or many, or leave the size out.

CDR3 DNA: TGCGCCAGCAGCTTGGGCCAATACGAGCAGTACTTC
CDR3 protein: CASSLGQYEQYF
D gene: .
CDR3 length: 12
V gene: TRBV5-1
J gene: TRBJ2-7
clone size: .

CDR3 DNA: TGTGCCAGCAGCCCGACGACCGGGACAGGGAACTCCTACGAGCAGTACTTC
CDR3 protein: CASSPTTGTGNSYEQYF
D gene: TRBD1
CDR3 length: 17
V gene: TRBV9
J gene: TRBJ2-7
clone size: few

CDR3 DNA: TGTGCCTGGAGTGGAAAGGACACGGCAGGAACTGAAGCTTTCTTT
CDR3 protein: CAWSGKDTAGTEAFF
D gene: .
CDR3 length: 15
V gene: TRBV30
J gene: TRBJ1-1
clone size: .

CDR3 DNA: TGTGCCTCGGCGGACTCGCCCTGGGAGCAGTACTTC
CDR3 protein: CASADSPWEQYF
D gene: .
CDR3 length: 12
V gene: TRBV30
J gene: TRBJ2-7
clone size: .

CDR3 DNA: TGTGCCAGCAGCTTGATGGGTAGCGGCGAGCAGTTCTTC
CDR3 protein: CASSLMGSGEQFF
D gene: .
CDR3 length: 13
V gene: TRBV5-4
J gene: TRBJ2-1
clone size: once

CDR3 DNA: TGTGCCAGCAGCTCCCGGGACGGTCGATATAACACTGAAGCTTTCTTT
CDR3 protein: CASSSRDGRYNTEAFF
D gene: .
CDR3 length: 16
V gene: TRBV5-4
J gene: TRBJ1-1
clone size: .

CDR3 DNA: TGCGCCAGCAGCTACGGACTCGGCTCCTACAATGAGCAGTTCTTC
CDR3 protein: CASSYGLGSYNEQFF
D gene: .
CDR3 length: 15
V gene: TRBV5-1
J gene: TRBJ2-1
clone size: few

CDR3 DNA: TGTGCCAGCAGCTTGCTGGATAGTTTGGAGACCCAGTACTTC
CDR3 protein: CASSLLDSLETQYF
D gene: .
CDR3 length: 14
V gene: TRBV5-4
J gene: TRBJ2-5
clone size: .

CDR3 DNA: TGTGCCAGCTCACTGGGACAGGGTGGGGGCACTGAAGCTTTCTTT
CDR3 protein: CASSLGQGGGTEAFF
D gene: TRBD1
CDR3 length: 15
V gene: TRBV18
J gene: TRBJ1-1
clone size: .

CDR3 DNA: TGTGCCAGCTCACCCGACCGTAGCAATCAGCCCCAGCATTTT
CDR3 protein: CASSPDRSNQPQHF
D gene: .
CDR3 length: 14
V gene: TRBV18
J gene: TRBJ1-5
clone size: .

CDR3 DNA: TGTGCCAGCAGCACAAGTCCGGGCAAATGGGATGGCTACACCTTC
CDR3 protein: CASSTSPGKWDGYTF
D gene: .
CDR3 length: 15
V gene: TRBV11-1
J gene: TRBJ1-2
clone size: few

CDR3 DNA: TGTGCCTGGACCAGTCAGAATAGCGACCGCTACGAGCAGTACTTC
CDR3 protein: CAWTSQNSDRYEQYF
D gene: .
CDR3 length: 15
V gene: TRBV30
J gene: TRBJ2-7
clone size: .

CDR3 DNA: TGCAGTGCTAGGTTGCAAGCTTTCTTT
CDR3 protein: CSARLQAFF
D gene: .
CDR3 length: 9
V gene: TRBV20-1
J gene: TRBJ1-1
clone size: .

CDR3 DNA: TGTGCCAGCAGCTTGGGGAACCAGGGTCTTGACTATGGCTACACCTTC
CDR3 protein: CASSLGNQGLDYGYTF
D gene: .
CDR3 length: 16
V gene: TRBV5-4
J gene: TRBJ1-2
clone size: .

CDR3 DNA: TGTGCCAGCTCACCGCAGGGGAAGGACAACACCATATATTTT
CDR3 protein: CASSPQGKDNTIYF
D gene: .
CDR3 length: 14
V gene: TRBV18
J gene: TRBJ1-3
clone size: .

CDR3 DNA: TGTGCCAGCAGCTTAACGGGGACGGTGAACACTGAAGCTTTCTTT
CDR3 protein: CASSLTGTVNTEAFF
D gene: .
CDR3 length: 15
V gene: TRBV7-8
J gene: TRBJ1-1
clone size: few

CDR3 DNA: TGTGCCAGCACCCAAAGACAGTCCAATCAGCCCCAGCATTTT
CDR3 protein: CASTQRQSNQPQHF
D gene: .
CDR3 length: 14
V gene: TRBV7-8
J gene: TRBJ1-5
clone size: .

CDR3 DNA: TGCAGCGTCCTGGGCACGGGACTTCGGGGCTACACCTTC
CDR3 protein: CSVLGTGLRGYTF
D gene: .
CDR3 length: 13
V gene: TRBV29-1
J gene: TRBJ1-2
clone size: few

CDR3 DNA: TGTGCCAGCAGTTTCCAGGGGGATGGCTACACCTTC
CDR3 protein: CASSFQGDGYTF
D gene: TRBD1
CDR3 length: 12
V gene: TRBV6-5
J gene: TRBJ1-2
clone size: .

CDR3 DNA: TGTGCCAGCAGCTTGGAACCGACTACGACGGGGGGGGACGAGCAGTACTTC
CDR3 protein: CASSLEPTTTGGDEQYF
D gene: TRBD2
CDR3 length: 17
V gene: TRBV5-6
J gene: TRBJ2-7
clone size: .

CDR3 DNA: TGTGCCTGGAGTGTTGCCAGGGGATACTATGGCTACACCTTC
CDR3 protein: CAWSVARGYYGYTF
D gene: .
CDR3 length: 14
V gene: TRBV30
J gene: TRBJ1-2
clone size: .

CDR3 DNA: TGTGCCTGGAGTAAGGAACAGGGTGAACATGAAAAACTGTTTTTT
CDR3 protein: CAWSKEQGEHEKLFF
D gene: .
CDR3 length: 15
V gene: TRBV30
J gene: TRBJ1-4
clone size: .

CDR3 DNA: TGTGCCTGGAGGGCTGACAGCTATGGCTACACCTTC
CDR3 protein: CAWRADSYGYTF
D gene: .
CDR3 length: 12
V gene: TRBV30
J gene: TRBJ1-2
clone size: .

CDR3 DNA: TGTGCCAGCTCACCGACGACAGCCTACGAGCAGTACTTC
CDR3 protein: CASSPTTAYEQYF
D gene: .
CDR3 length: 13
V gene: TRBV18
J gene: TRBJ2-7
clone size: .

CDR3 DNA: TGCAGCGTTGAAGAAGGGTCTGGCTACACCTTC
CDR3 protein: CSVEEGSGYTF
D gene: .
CDR3 length: 11
V gene: TRBV29-1
J gene: TRBJ1-2
clone size: .

CDR3 DNA: TGTGCCAGCAGCTCCGAAGAATCATACGAGCAGTACTTC
CDR3 protein: CASSSEESYEQYF
D gene: .
CDR3 length: 13
V gene: TRBV13
J gene: TRBJ2-7
clone size: .

CDR3 DNA: TGTGCCAGCAGGGCTAGCGGGAGCGACGAGCAGTACTTC
CDR3 protein: CASRASGSDEQYF
D gene: TRBD2
CDR3 length: 13
V gene: TRBV5-4
J gene: TRBJ2-7
clone size: few

CDR3 DNA: TGTGCCAGCAGCTTAGATGCAGCCTACGAGCAGTACTTC
CDR3 protein: CASSLDAAYEQYF
D gene: .
CDR3 length: 13
V gene: TRBV13
J gene: TRBJ2-7
clone size: .

CDR3 DNA: TGCAGCGGGACAGACGTAAATGAAAAACTGTTTTTT
CDR3 protein: CSGTDVNEKLFF
D gene: .
CDR3 length: 12
V gene: TRBV29-1
J gene: TRBJ1-4
clone size: .

CDR3 DNA: TGTGCCAGCAGCCTTAGCAGCCAAGAGACCCAGTACTTC
CDR3 protein: CASSLSSQETQYF
D gene: .
CDR3 length: 13
V gene: TRBV13
J gene: TRBJ2-5
clone size: .

CDR3 DNA: TGTGCCGGCGGGACAGGGGTTAGACAGCCCCAGCATTTT
CDR3 protein: CAGGTGVRQPQHF
D gene: TRBD1
CDR3 length: 13
V gene: TRBV30
J gene: TRBJ1-5
clone size: .

CDR3 DNA: TGTGCCAGCGTCAATCAGCCCCAGCATTTT
CDR3 protein: CASVNQPQHF
D gene: .
CDR3 length: 10
V gene: TRBV7-4
J gene: TRBJ1-5
clone size: .

CDR3 DNA: TGTGCCTGGAGTGTCCGAGAGACGCGTCTATTCTTT
CDR3 protein: CAWSVRETRLFF
D gene: .
CDR3 length: 12
V gene: TRBV30
J gene: TRBJ1-1
clone size: .

CDR3 DNA: TGTGCCTGGAGTGAGGGGGGTAGAGGACAGCCCCAGCATTTT
CDR3 protein: CAWSEGGRGQPQHF
D gene: .
CDR3 length: 14
V gene: TRBV30
J gene: TRBJ1-5
clone size: .

CDR3 DNA: TGTGCCAGCTCACCAGGTCAGGGCATGAACACTGAAGCTTTCTTT
CDR3 protein: CASSPGQGMNTEAFF
D gene: .
CDR3 length: 15
V gene: TRBV18
J gene: TRBJ1-1
clone size: .

CDR3 DNA: TGTGCCAGCTCACCTTCCCGGACAGGGGAAGCTTTCTTT
CDR3 protein: CASSPSRTGEAFF
D gene: TRBD1
CDR3 length: 13
V gene: TRBV18
J gene: TRBJ1-1
clone size: .

CDR3 DNA: TGTGCACTCGGAGGGGGCTCCTACGAGCAGTACTTC
CDR3 protein: CALGGGSYEQYF
D gene: .
CDR3 length: 12
V gene: TRBV7-9
J gene: TRBJ2-7
clone size: .

CDR3 DNA: TGCGCCAGCAGCTTTACCCCGACCAACGTCCTGACTTTC
CDR3 protein: CASSFTPTNVLTF
D gene: .
CDR3 length: 13
V gene: TRBV5-1
J gene: TRBJ2-6
clone size: few

CDR3 DNA: TGCAGCGTCCTTGCCGATAGCTCCTACGAGCAGTACTTC
CDR3 protein: CSVLADSSYEQYF
D gene: .
CDR3 length: 13
V gene: TRBV29-1
J gene: TRBJ2-7
clone size: .

CDR3 DNA: TGTGCCAGCAGTCGCGGGACTGGGGCCAACGTCCTGACTTTC
CDR3 protein: CASSRGTGANVLTF
D gene: .
CDR3 length: 14
V gene: TRBV6-5
J gene: TRBJ2-6
clone size: .

CDR3 DNA: TGTGCCATCAACCAGGGGCTCGGGGAAAAACTGTTTTTT
CDR3 protein: CAINQGLGEKLFF
D gene: .
CDR3 length: 13
V gene: TRBV10-3
J gene: TRBJ1-4
clone size: few

CDR3 DNA: TGTGCCTGGAGTGTATCGCTGCCCTACGAGCAGTACTTC
CDR3 protein: CAWSVSLPYEQYF
D gene: .
CDR3 length: 13
V gene: TRBV30
J gene: TRBJ2-7
clone size: .

CDR3 DNA: TGTGCCAGCAGCCACCTCAATGAGCAGTTCTTC
CDR3 protein: CASSHLNEQFF
D gene: .
CDR3 length: 11
V gene: TRBV7-9
J gene: TRBJ2-1
clone size: few

CDR3 DNA: TGCAGCGTTGGGCCCATAATGAACGATGAGCAGTTCTTC
CDR3 protein: CSVGPIMNDEQFF
D gene: .
CDR3 length: 13
V gene: TRBV29-1
J gene: TRBJ2-1
clone size: .

CDR3 DNA: TGCGCCAGCGCGAGCGGGGGCCTCACAGATACGCAGTATTTT
CDR3 protein: CASASGGLTDTQYF
D gene: TRBD2
CDR3 length: 14
V gene: TRBV5-1
J gene: TRBJ2-3
clone size: once

CDR3 DNA: TGCAGTGCTATAAGGCAGGGCGAGCAGTACTTC
CDR3 protein: CSAIRQGEQYF
D gene: .
CDR3 length: 11
V gene: TRBV20-1
J gene: TRBJ2-7
clone size: .

CDR3 DNA: TGTGCCAGCAGTTACTCTAGCGGGAGGTACAATGAGCAGTTCTTC
CDR3 protein: CASSYSSGRYNEQFF
D gene: TRBD2
CDR3 length: 15
V gene: TRBV6-6
J gene: TRBJ2-1
clone size: few

CDR3 DNA: TGTGCCAGCAGTGAATGGGACACGGGACAGGGAAGCAATCAGCCCCAGCATTTT
CDR3 protein: CASSEWDTGQGSNQPQHF
D gene: TRBD1
CDR3 length: 18
V gene: TRBV25-1
J gene: TRBJ1-5
clone size: .

CDR3 DNA: TGTGCCAGCAGCCGGGACAGTTACGAGCAGTACTTC
CDR3 protein: CASSRDSYEQYF
D gene: TRBD1
CDR3 length: 12
V gene: TRBV6-5
J gene: TRBJ2-7
clone size: .

CDR3 DNA: TGCGCCAGCAGGCCCCGGGGATCCAATGGCTACACCTTC
CDR3 protein: CASRPRGSNGYTF
D gene: .
CDR3 length: 13
V gene: TRBV5-1
J gene: TRBJ1-2
clone size: .

CDR3 DNA: TGTGCCTGGAGTCTCAAAGGGTTTCTCACCTACGAGCAGTACTTC
CDR3 protein: CAWSLKGFLTYEQYF
D gene: .
CDR3 length: 15
V gene: TRBV30
J gene: TRBJ2-7
clone size: .

CDR3 DNA: TGTGCCAGCTCACCACTTCCGGGACAGGGGACTGGGCAGCCCCAGCATTTT
CDR3 protein: CASSPLPGQGTGQPQHF
D gene: TRBD1
CDR3 length: 17
V gene: TRBV18
J gene: TRBJ1-5
clone size: .

CDR3 DNA: TGCGCCAGCAGCCAAGGGGTTTCTAGCGGGAGGCCGTACTTC
CDR3 protein: CASSQGVSSGRPYF
D gene: TRBD2
CDR3 length: 14
V gene: TRBV5-1
J gene: TRBJ2-7
clone size: .

CDR3 DNA: TGTGCCAGCAGCTTAGGCCAAGGGGGCGCGCGGGGTTACGAGCAGTACTTC
CDR3 protein: CASSLGQGGARGYEQYF
D gene: .
CDR3 length: 17
V gene: TRBV7-9
J gene: TRBJ2-7
clone size: few

CDR3 DNA: TGTGCCTGGAGGACGGCGGGATCACAGTACTTC
CDR3 protein: CAWRTAGSQYF
D gene: .
CDR3 length: 11
V gene: TRBV30
J gene: TRBJ2-7
clone size: .

CDR3 DNA: TGCGCCAGCAGCCAAGATACGGAGACGAAGCTCCATGAGCAGTTCTTC
CDR3 protein: CASSQDTETKLHEQFF
D gene: .
CDR3 length: 16
V gene: TRBV4-3
J gene: TRBJ2-1
clone size: .

CDR3 DNA: TGTGCCAGCAGTTCCAGCGGGAGGGCCGCTACCGGAACGAACACCGGGGAGCTGTTTTTT
CDR3 protein: CASSSSGRAATGTNTGELFF
D gene: TRBD2
CDR3 length: 20
V gene: TRBV27
J gene: TRBJ2-2
clone size: few

CDR3 DNA: TGTGCCTGGAGTGTAAGACAGTTCTACGGCTACACCTTC
CDR3 protein: CAWSVRQFYGYTF
D gene: .
CDR3 length: 13
V gene: TRBV30
J gene: TRBJ1-2
clone size: .

CDR3 DNA: TGTGCCAGCAGTGAAGGCAGGGCGCTAGGCTACACCTTC
CDR3 protein: CASSEGRALGYTF
D gene: .
CDR3 length: 13
V gene: TRBV2
J gene: TRBJ1-2
clone size: .

CDR3 DNA: TGTGCCAGCAGTTTAGCGGGACAAACGCGCCCCTACGAGCAGTACTTC
CDR3 protein: CASSLAGQTRPYEQYF
D gene: .
CDR3 length: 16
V gene: TRBV28
J gene: TRBJ2-7
clone size: .